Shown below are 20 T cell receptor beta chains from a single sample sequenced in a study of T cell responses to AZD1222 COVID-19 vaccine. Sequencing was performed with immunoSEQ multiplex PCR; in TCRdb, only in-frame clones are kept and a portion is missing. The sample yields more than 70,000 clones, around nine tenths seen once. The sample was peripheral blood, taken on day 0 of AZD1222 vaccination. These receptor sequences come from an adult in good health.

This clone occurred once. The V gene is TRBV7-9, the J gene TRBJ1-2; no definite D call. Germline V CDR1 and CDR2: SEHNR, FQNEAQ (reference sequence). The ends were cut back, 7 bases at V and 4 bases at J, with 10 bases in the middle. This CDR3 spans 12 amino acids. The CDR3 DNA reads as TGTGCCAGCACCCAGGACGGCTATGGCTACACCTTC. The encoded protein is CASTQDGYGYTF.

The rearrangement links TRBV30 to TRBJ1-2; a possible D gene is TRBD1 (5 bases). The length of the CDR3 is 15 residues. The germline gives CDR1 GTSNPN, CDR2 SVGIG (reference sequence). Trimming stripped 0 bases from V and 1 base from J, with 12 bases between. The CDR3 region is CAWSVLGGYNYGYTF. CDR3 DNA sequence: TGTGCCTGGAGTGTACTGGGGGGGTATAACTATGGCTACACCTTC.

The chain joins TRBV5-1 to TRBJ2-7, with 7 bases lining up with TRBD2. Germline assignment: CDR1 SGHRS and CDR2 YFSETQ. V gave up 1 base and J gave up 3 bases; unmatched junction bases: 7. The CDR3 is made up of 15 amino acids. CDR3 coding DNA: TGCGCCAGCAGCTTGTTTTCGGGGGGTAACTACGAGCAGTACTTC. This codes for CASSLFSGGNYEQYF.

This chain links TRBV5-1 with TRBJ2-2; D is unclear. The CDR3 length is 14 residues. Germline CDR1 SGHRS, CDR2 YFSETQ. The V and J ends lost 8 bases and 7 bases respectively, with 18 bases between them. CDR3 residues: CASSRTESGGELFF. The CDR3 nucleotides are TGCGCCAGTTCCCGGACGGAGTCAGGCGGGGAGCTGTTTTTT. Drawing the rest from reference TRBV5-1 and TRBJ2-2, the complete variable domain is KAGVTQTPRYLIKTRGQQVTLSCSPISGHRSVSWYQQTPGQGLQFLFEYFSETQRNKGNFPGRFSGRQFSNSRSEMNVSTLELGDSALYLCASSRTESGGELFFGEGSRLTVL.

As DNA, the CDR3 is TGTGCCTCACGGGGAGGGTCCTCTGGGGCCAACGTCCTGACTTTC. Its translation: CASRGGSSGANVLTF. The chain couples TRBV11-2 to TRBJ2-6; 7 bases map to TRBD2. Trimming took 11 bases from V and 0 from J; bases not matched to a gene: 7. Germline values: CDR1 SGHAT, CDR2 FQNNGV. This CDR3 comprises 15 residues.

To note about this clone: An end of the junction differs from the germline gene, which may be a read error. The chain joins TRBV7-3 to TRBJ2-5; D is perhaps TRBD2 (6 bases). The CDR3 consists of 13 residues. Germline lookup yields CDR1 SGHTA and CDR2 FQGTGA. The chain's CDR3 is CASSPTSETRIHF. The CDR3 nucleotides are TGTGCCAGCAGCCCGACCTCGGAGACTAGGATCCACTTC.

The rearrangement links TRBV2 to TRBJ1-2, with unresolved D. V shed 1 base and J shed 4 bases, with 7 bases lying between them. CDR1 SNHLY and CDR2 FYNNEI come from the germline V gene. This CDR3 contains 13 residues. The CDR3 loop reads CASSEGQFYGYTF. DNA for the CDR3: TGTGCCAGCAGTGAAGGGCAGTTCTATGGCTACACCTTC.

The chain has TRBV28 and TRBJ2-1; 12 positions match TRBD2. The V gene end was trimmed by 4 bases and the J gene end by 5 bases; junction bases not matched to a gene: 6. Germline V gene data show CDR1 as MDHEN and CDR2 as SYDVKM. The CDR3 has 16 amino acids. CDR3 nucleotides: TGTGCCAGCAGTTCCACGGGACTAGCGGGCCACAATGAGCAGTTCTTC. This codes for CASSSTGLAGHNEQFF.

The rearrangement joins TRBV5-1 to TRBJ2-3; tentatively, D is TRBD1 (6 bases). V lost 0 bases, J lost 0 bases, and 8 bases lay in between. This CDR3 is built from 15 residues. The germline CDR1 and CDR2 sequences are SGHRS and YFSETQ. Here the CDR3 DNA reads TGCGCCAGCAGCTTGGTGGGGGCCAGCACAGATACGCAGTATTTT. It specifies CASSLVGASTDTQYF. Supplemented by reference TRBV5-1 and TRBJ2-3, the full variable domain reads KAGVTQTPRYLIKTRGQQVTLSCSPISGHRSVSWYQQTPGQGLQFLFEYFSETQRNKGNFPGRFSGRQFSNSRSEMNVSTLELGDSALYLCASSLVGASTDTQYFGPGTRLTVL.

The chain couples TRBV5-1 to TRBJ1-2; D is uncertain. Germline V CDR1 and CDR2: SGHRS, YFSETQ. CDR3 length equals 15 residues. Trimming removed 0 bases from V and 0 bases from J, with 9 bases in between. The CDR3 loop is CASSLGGEANYGYTF. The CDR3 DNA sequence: TGCGCCAGCAGCTTGGGGGGAGAAGCTAACTATGGCTACACCTTC.

The CDR3 bases are TGTGCTAGTGGTTTGGTAGGGTATGAGCAGTTCTTC. It codes for CASGLVGYEQFF. The chain is built from TRBV12-5 and TRBJ2-1; D call uncertain. The CDR3 spans 12 residues. Germline V gene sequence: CDR1 LGHNT, CDR2 FRNRAP. The V end was cut by 0 bases, the J end by 8 bases, with 5 bases between.

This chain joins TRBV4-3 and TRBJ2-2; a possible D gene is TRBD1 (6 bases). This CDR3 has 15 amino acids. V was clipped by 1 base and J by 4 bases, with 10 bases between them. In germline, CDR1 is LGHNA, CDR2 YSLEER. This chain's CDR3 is CASSQVSRGTGELFF. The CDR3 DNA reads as TGCGCCAGCAGCCAAGTCAGCAGGGGCACCGGGGAGCTGTTTTTT.

CDR3 bases: TGTGCCAGCAGCCAAACAGAAAATGAGCAGTTCTTC. Residues: CASSQTENEQFF. The rearrangement joins TRBV3-1 (or the pseudogene TRBV3-2) to TRBJ2-1; D gene unclear. In germline, CDR1 is LGHDT, CDR2 YNNKEL (reference sequence). CDR3 size: 12 residues. The ends were cut back, 2 bases at V and 7 bases at J, with 6 bases in the middle.

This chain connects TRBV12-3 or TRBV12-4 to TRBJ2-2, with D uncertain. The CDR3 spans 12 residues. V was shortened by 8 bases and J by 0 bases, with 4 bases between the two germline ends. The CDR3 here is CASLTNTGELFF. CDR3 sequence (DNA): TGTGCCAGCCTAACGAACACCGGGGAGCTGTTTTTT.

CDR3 DNA sequence: TGTGCCACCAGTGATTTGGGCCTAGCCGGGGAGCTGTTTTTT. Its translation: CATSDLGLAGELFF. The rearrangement uses TRBV24-1 and TRBJ2-2; D remains ambiguous. Between the trimmed V and J ends, which lost 0 bases and 6 bases, there was a span of 7 bases. CDR3 length: 14 residues. Germline V CDR1 and CDR2: KGHDR, SFDVKD.

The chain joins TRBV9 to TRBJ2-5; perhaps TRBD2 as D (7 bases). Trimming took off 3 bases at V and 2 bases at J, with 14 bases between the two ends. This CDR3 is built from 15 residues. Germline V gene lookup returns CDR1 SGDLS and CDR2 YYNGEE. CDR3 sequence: CASSAGGGSQETQYF. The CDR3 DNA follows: TGTGCCAGCAGCGCCGGCGGGGGCAGTCAAGAGACCCAGTACTTC.

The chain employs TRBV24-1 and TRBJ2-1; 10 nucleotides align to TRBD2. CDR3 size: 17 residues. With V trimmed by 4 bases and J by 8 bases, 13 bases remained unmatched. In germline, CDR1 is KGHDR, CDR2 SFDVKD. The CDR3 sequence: CATSEIAGGSRGDEQFF. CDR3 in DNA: TGTGCCACCAGTGAAATAGCGGGAGGCTCCCGCGGGGATGAGCAGTTCTTC.

The CDR3 sequence is CASSATGTGYNEQFF. In DNA, the CDR3 is TGCGCCAGCAGCGCGACCGGGACAGGGTACAATGAGCAGTTCTTC. The chain couples TRBV5-1 to TRBJ2-1; 9 positions agree with TRBD1. The germline CDR1 and CDR2 sequences are SGHRS and YFSETQ. The V and J ends lost 4 bases and 4 bases, in that order; junction bases with no gene match: 6. The CDR3 runs to 15 residues.

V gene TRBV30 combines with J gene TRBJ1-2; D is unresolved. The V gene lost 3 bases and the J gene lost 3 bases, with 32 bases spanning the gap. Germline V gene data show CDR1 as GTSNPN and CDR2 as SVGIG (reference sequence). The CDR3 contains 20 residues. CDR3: CAWRKRSGIGGPRRDYGYTF. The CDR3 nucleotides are TGTGCCTGGAGGAAAAGGAGCGGAATAGGCGGGCCCCGGAGGGACTATGGCTACACCTTC.

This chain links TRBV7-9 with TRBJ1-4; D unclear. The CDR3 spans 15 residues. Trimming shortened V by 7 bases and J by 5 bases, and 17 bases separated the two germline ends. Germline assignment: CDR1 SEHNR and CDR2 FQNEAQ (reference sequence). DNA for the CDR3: TGTGCCAGCACCTTTTCCCAATCAGAGAATGAAAAACTGTTTTTT. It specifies CASTFSQSENEKLFF.